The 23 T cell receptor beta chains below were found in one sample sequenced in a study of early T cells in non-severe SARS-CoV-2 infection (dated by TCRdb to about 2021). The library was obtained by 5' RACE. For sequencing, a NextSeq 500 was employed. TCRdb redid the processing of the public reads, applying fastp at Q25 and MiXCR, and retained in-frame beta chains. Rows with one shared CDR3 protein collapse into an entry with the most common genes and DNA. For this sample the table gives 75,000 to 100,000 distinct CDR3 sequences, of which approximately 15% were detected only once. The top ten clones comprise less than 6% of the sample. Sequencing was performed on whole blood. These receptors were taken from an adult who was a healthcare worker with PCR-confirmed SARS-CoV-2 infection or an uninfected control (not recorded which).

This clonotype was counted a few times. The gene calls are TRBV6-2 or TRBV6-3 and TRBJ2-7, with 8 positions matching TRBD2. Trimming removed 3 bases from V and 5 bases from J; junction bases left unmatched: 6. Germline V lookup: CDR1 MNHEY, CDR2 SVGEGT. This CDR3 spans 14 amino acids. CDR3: CASSYREGWHEQYF. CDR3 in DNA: TGTGCCAGCAGTTATCGGGAGGGCTGGCACGAGCAGTACTTC.

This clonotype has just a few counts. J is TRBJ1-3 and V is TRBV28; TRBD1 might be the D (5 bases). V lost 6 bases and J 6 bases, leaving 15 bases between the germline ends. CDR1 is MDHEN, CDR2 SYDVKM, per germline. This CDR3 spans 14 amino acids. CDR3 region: CASRVSQELNTIYF. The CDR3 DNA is TGTGCCAGCAGGGTCTCACAGGAGTTAAACACCATATATTTT.

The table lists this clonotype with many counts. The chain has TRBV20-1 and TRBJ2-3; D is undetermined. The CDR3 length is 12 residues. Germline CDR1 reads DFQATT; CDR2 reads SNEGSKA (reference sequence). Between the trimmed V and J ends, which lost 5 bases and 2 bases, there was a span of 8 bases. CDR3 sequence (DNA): TGCAGTGCTGGCCGAATCACAGATACGCAGTATTTT. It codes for CSAGRITDTQYF.

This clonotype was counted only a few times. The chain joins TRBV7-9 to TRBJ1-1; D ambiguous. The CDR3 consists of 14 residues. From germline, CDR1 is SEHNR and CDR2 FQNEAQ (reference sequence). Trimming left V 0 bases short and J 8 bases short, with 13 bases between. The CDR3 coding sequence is TGTGCCAGCAGCTTAGCGTACTCAAGGGAGGAAGCTTTCTTT. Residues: CASSLAYSREEAFF.

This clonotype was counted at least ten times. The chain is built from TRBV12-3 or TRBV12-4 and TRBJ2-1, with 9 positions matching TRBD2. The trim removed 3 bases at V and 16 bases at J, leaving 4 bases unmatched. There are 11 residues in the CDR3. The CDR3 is CASSLREGGFF. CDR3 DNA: TGTGCCAGCAGTTTGCGGGAGGGGGGATTCTTC.

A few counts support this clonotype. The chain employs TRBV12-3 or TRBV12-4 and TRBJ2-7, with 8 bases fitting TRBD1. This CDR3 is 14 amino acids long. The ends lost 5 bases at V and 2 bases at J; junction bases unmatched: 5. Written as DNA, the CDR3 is TGTGCCAGCAGTATGGGACAGGTAACCTACGAGCAGTACTTC. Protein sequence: CASSMGQVTYEQYF.

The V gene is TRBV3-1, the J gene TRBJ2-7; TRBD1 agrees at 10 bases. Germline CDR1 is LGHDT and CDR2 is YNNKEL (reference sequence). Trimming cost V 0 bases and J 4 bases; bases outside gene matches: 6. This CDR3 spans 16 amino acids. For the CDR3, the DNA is TGTGCCAGCAGCCAAGATACCGAGGACAGGGGGTACGAGCAGTACTTC. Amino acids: CASSQDTEDRGYEQYF.

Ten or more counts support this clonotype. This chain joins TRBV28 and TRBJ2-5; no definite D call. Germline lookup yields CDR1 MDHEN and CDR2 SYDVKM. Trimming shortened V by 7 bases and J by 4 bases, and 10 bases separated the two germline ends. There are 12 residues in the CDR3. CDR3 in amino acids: CASTPSGETQYF. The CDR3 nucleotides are TGTGCCAGCACCCCTTCGGGAGAGACCCAGTACTTC. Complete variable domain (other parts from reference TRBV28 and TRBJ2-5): DVKVTQSSRYLVKRTGEKVFLECVQDMDHENMFWYRQDPGLGLRLIYFSYDVKMKEKGDIPEGYSVSREKKERFSLILESASTNQTSMYLCASTPSGETQYFGPGTRLLVL.

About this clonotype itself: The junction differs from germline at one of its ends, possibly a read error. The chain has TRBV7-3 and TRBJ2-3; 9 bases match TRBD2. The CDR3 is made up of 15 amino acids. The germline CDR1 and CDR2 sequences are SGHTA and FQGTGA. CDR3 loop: CASSLAGGNTDMQYF. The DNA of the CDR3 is TGTGCCAGCAGCTTAGCGGGAGGGAACACAGATATGCAGTATTTT.

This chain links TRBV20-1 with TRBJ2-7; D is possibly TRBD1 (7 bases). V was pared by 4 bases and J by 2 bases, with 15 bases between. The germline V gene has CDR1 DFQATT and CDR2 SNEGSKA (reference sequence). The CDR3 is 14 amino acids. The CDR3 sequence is CSAISRDSTYEQYF. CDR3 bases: TGCAGTGCTATCTCGCGGGACAGCACCTACGAGCAGTACTTC.

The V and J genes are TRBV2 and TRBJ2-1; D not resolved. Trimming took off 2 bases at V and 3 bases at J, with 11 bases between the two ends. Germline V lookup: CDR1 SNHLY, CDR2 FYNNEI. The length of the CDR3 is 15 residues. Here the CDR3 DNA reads TGTGCCAGCAGTGAACCACGGGCTAACTACAATGAGCAGTTCTTC. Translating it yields CASSEPRANYNEQFF.

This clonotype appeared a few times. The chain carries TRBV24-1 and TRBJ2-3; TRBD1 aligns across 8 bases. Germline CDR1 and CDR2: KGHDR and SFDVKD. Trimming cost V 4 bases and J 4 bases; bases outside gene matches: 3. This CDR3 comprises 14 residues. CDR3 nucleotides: TGTGCCACCAGTGACTCACAGGGGGCAGATACGCAGTATTTT. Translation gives CATSDSQGADTQYF.

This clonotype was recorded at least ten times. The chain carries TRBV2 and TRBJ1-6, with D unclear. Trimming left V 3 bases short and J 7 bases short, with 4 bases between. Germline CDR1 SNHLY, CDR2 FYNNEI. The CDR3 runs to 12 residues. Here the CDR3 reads CASSDTNSPLHF. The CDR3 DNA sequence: TGTGCCAGCAGTGATACGAATTCACCCCTCCACTTT.

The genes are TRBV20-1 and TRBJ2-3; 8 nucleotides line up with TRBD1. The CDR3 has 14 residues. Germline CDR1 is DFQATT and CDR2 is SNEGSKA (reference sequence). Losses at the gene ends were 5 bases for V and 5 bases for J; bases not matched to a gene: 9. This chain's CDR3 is CSALPGTGKDTQYF. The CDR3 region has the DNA TGCAGTGCTCTTCCGGGGACAGGAAAAGATACGCAGTATTTT.

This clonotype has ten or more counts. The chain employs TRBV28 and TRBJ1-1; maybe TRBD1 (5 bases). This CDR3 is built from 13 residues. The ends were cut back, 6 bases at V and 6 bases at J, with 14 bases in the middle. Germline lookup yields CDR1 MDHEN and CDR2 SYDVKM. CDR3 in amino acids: CASSPIGGAEAFF. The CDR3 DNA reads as TGTGCCAGCAGCCCTATCGGGGGAGCTGAAGCTTTCTTT.

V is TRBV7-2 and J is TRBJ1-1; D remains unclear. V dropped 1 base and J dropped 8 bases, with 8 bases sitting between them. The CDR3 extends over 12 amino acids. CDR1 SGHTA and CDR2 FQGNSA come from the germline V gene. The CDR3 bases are TGTGCCAGCAGCTTAGGACACAGAGAAGCTTTCTTT. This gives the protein CASSLGHREAFF.

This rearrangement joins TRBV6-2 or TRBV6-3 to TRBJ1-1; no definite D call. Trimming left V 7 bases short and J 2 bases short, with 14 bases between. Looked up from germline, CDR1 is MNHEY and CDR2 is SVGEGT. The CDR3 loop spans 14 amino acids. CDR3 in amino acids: CASTALGANTEAFF. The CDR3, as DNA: TGTGCCAGCACTGCGCTGGGAGCTAACACTGAAGCTTTCTTT.

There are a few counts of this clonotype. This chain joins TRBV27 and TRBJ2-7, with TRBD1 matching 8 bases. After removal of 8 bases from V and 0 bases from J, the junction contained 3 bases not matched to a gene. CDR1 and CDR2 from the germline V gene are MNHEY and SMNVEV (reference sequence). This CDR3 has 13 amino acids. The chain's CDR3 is CASHRGNSYEQYF. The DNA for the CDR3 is TGTGCCAGCCACAGGGGGAACTCCTACGAGCAGTACTTC.

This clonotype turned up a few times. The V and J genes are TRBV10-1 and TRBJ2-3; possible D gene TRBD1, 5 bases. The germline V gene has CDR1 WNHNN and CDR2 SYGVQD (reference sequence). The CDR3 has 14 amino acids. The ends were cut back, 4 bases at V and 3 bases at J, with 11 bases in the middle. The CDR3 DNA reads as TGCGCCAGCAGTGGAAAAAGGGGAACAGATACGCAGTATTTT. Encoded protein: CASSGKRGTDTQYF.

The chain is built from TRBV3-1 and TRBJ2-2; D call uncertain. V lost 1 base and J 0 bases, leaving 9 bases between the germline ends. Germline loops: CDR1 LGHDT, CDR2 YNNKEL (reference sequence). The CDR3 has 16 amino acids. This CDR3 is CASSQGARTNTGELFF. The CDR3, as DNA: TGTGCCAGCAGCCAAGGGGCGCGGACGAACACCGGGGAGCTGTTTTTT.

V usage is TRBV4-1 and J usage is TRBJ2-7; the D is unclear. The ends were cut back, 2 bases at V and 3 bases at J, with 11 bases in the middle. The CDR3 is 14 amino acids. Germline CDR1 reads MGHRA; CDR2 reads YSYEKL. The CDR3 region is CASSQPGRHYEQYF. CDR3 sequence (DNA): TGCGCCAGCAGCCAACCCGGACGGCACTACGAGCAGTACTTC.

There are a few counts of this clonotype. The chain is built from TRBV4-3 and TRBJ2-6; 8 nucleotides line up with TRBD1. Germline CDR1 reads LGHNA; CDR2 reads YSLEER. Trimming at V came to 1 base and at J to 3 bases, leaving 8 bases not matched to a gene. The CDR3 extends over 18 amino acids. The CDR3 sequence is CASSQAGGQIIGANVLTF. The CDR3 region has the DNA TGCGCCAGCAGCCAAGCAGGGGGCCAGATAATTGGGGCCAACGTCCTGACTTTC.

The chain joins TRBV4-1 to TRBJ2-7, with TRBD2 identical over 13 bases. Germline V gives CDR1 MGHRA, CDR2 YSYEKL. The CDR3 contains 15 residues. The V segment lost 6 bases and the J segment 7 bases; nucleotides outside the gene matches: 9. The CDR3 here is CASSLGLAGPREQYF. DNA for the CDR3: TGCGCCAGCAGTCTGGGACTAGCGGGACCTAGGGAGCAGTACTTC.